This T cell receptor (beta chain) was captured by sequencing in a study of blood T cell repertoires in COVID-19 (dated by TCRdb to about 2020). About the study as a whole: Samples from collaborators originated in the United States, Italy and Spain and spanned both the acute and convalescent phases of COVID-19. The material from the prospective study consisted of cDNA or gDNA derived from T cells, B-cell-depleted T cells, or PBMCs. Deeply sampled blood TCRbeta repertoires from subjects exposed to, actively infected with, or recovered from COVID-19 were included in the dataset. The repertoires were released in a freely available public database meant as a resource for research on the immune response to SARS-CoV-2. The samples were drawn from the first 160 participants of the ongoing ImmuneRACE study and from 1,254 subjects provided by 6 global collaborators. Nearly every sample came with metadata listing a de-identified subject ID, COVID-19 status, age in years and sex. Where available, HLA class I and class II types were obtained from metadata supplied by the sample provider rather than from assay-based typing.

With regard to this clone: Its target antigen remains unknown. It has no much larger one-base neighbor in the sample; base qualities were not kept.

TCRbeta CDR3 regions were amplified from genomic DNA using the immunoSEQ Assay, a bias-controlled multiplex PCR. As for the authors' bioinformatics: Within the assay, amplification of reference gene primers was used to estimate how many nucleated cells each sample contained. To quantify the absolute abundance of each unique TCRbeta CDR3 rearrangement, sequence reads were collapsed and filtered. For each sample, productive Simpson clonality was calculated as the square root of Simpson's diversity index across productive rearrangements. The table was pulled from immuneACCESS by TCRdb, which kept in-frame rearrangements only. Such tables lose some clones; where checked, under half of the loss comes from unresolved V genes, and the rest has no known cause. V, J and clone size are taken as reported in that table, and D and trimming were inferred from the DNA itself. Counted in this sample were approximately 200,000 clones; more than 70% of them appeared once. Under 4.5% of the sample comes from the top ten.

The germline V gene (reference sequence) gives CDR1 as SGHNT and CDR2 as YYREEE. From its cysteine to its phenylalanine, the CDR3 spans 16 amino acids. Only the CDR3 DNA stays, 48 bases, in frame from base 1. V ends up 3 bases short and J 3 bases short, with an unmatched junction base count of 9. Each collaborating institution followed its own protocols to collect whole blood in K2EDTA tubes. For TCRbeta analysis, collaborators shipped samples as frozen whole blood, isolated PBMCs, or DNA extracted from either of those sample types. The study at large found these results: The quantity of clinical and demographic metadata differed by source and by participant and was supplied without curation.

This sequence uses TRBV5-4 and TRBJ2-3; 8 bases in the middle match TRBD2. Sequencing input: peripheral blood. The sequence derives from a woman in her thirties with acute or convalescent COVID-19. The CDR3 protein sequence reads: CASSSWSSGSTDTQYF. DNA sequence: TGTGCCAGCAGCTCCTGGTCGAGCGGGAGTACAGATACGCAGTATTTT.